One sample yielded the 8 T cell receptor beta chains listed below, sequenced in a study of blood T cell repertoires in COVID-19 (dated by TCRdb to the early 2020s). The library was made by the immunoSEQ multiplex PCR assay. Held by TCRdb, this immuneACCESS table contains in-frame sequences only and omits some clones. Under half of the omission traces to an unresolved V gene where checked; the cause of the rest is unknown. Within this sample are 150,000 to 200,000 clones, with approximately 74% of them counted one time only. Around 3% of the sample lies in the top ten. The sequenced sample consisted of peripheral blood. All receptors come from a woman older than 75 with acute or convalescent COVID-19.

This clone has a count of ten or more. This rearrangement joins TRBV19 to TRBJ1-1, with 10 bases aligning to TRBD1. Trimming at V came to 5 bases and at J to 13 bases, leaving 10 bases not matched to a gene. In germline, CDR1 is LNHDA, CDR2 SQIVND (reference sequence). CDR3 length equals 13 residues. The CDR3: CASSPPEDRGFFF. The CDR3 region has the DNA TGTGCCAGTAGTCCGCCGGAGGACAGGGGGTTTTTCTTT.

V and J are TRBV3-1 (or the pseudogene TRBV3-2) and TRBJ2-7; D uncertain. The V gene lost 4 bases and the J gene lost 9 bases, with 10 bases spanning the gap. The CDR3 runs 11 residues. Germline assignment: CDR1 LGHDT and CDR2 YNNKEL (reference sequence). This chain's CDR3 is CASSRSLWQYF. For the CDR3, the DNA is TGTGCCAGCAGCCGTAGCCTCTGGCAGTACTTC.

The rearrangement uses TRBV7-9 and TRBJ2-2; 11 bases agree with TRBD2. The V segment lost 6 bases and the J segment 2 bases; nucleotides outside the gene matches: 8. This CDR3 spans 17 amino acids. Germline V gene lookup returns CDR1 SEHNR and CDR2 FQNEAQ (reference sequence). The CDR3: CASRPLAGGPNTGELFF. The DNA for the CDR3 is TGTGCCAGCAGACCTCTAGCGGGAGGACCCAACACCGGGGAGCTGTTTTTT.

CDR3 region: CASSPATNTEAFF. CDR3 coding DNA: TGTGCCAGCTCACCCGCCACAAACACTGAAGCTTTCTTT. The chain carries TRBV18 and TRBJ1-1, with D unresolved. The V end lost 3 bases, the J end lost 2 bases, and 7 bases lay between the germline ends. This CDR3 is 13 amino acids long. CDR1 is KGHSH and CDR2 is LQKENI in the germline V gene. The complete variable domain, with remaining parts taken from reference TRBV18 and TRBJ1-1, reads NAGVMQNPRHLVRRRGQEARLRCSPMKGHSHVYWYRQLPEEGLKFMVYLQKENIIDESGMPKERFSAEFPKEGPSILRIQQVVRGDSAAYFCASSPATNTEAFFGQGTRLTVV.

This clone was detected a few times. This chain joins TRBV19 and TRBJ1-5, with 8 bases identical to TRBD1. Germline CDR1 and CDR2: LNHDA and SQIVND (reference sequence). Trimming removed 6 bases from V and 4 bases from J; junction bases left unmatched: 8. The CDR3 runs to 15 residues. The CDR3 region has the DNA TGTGCCAGTAGGGGACAGGCAGCCTCAAATCAGCCCCAGCATTTT. Protein: CASRGQAASNQPQHF.

CDR3: CATSDIPQGIGSTGELFF. The CDR3 DNA follows: TGTGCCACCAGTGATATTCCTCAGGGTATAGGTAGCACCGGGGAGCTGTTTTTT. The chain couples TRBV24-1 to TRBJ2-2, with D possibly being TRBD1 (5 bases). The CDR3 has 18 amino acids. CDR1 is KGHDR and CDR2 is SFDVKD in the germline V gene. V was pared by 3 bases and J by 4 bases, with 20 bases between.

V is TRBV2 and J is TRBJ2-7; D uncertain. The CDR3 extends over 12 amino acids. V shed 6 bases and J shed 2 bases, with 8 bases lying between them. Germline CDR1 and CDR2: SNHLY and FYNNEI. Written as DNA, the CDR3 is TGTGCCAGCAGCGACTTACCCTACGAGCAGTACTTC. The encoded protein is CASSDLPYEQYF.

This rearrangement joins TRBV2 to TRBJ2-5, with 12 nucleotides matching TRBD2. The CDR3 covers 15 residues. Trimming cost V 0 bases and J 4 bases; bases outside gene matches: 0. The germline V gene has CDR1 SNHLY and CDR2 FYNNEI. CDR3 in DNA: TGTGCCAGCAGTGAAGCGGGACTAGCGGGAGAGACCCAGTACTTC. It yields the protein CASSEAGLAGETQYF.